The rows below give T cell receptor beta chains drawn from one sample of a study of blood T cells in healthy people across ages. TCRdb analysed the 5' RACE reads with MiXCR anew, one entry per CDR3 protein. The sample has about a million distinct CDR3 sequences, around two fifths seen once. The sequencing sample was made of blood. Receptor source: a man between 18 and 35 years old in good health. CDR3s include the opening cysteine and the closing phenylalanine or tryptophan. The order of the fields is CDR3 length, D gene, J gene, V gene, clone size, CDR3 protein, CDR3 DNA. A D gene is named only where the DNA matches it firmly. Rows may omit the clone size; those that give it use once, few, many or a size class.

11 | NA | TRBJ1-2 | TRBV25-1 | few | CASSSQDGYTF | TGTGCCAGCAGTTCTCAGGATGGCTACACCTTC
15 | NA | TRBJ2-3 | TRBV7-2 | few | CASSLVTGVADTQYF | TGTGCCAGCAGCTTAGTGACGGGGGTCGCAGATACGCAGTATTTT
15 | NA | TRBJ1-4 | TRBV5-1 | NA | CASSLDVATNEKLFF | TGCGCCAGCAGCTTGGACGTTGCAACTAATGAAAAACTGTTTTTT
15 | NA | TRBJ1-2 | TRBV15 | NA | CATSRPEQGFYGYTF | TGTGCCACCAGCAGACCCGAACAGGGTTTCTATGGCTACACCTTC
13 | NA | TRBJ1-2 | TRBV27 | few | CASSFFGGASYTF | TGTGCCAGCAGTTTCTTCGGGGGCGCCAGCTACACCTTC
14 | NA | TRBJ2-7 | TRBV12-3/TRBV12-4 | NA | CASSPGTPFVEQYF | TGTGCCAGCAGCCCCGGGACCCCCTTTGTCGAGCAGTACTTC
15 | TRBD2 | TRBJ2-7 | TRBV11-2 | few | CASSAGASGKYEQYF | TGTGCCAGCAGCGCAGGGGCTAGCGGGAAATACGAGCAGTACTTC
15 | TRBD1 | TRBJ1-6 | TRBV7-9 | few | CASSLGDRVGSPLHF | TGTGCCAGCAGCTTAGGGGACAGGGTTGGTTCACCCCTCCACTTT
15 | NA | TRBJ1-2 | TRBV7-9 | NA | CASSPNWAADYGYTF | TGTGCCAGCAGCCCCAACTGGGCGGCAGACTATGGCTACACCTTC
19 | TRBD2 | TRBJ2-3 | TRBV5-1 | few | CASSQGLAGSPPSTDTQYF | TGCGCCAGCAGCCAGGGACTAGCGGGATCCCCGCCTAGCACAGATACGCAGTATTTT
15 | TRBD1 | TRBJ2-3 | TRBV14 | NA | CASSLLQGSGDTQYF | TGTGCCAGCAGTCTTCTACAGGGGTCCGGAGATACGCAGTATTTT
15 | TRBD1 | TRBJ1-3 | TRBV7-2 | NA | CASSSKGTAGNTIYF | TGTGCCAGCAGCTCTAAGGGGACAGCTGGAAACACCATATATTTT
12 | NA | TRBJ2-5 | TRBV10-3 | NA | CAISCTGHDQYF | TGTGCCATCAGTTGCACGGGCCATGACCAGTACTTC
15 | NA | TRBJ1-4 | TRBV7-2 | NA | CASSLVPATNEKLFF | TGTGCCAGCAGCTTAGTTCCGGCAACTAATGAAAAACTGTTTTTT
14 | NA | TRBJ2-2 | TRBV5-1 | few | CASSYRGDTGELFF | TGCGCCAGCAGCTACAGAGGAGACACCGGGGAGCTGTTTTTT
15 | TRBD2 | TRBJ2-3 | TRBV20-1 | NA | CSAEGTSGSTDTQYF | TGCAGTGCGGAAGGGACTAGCGGGAGCACAGATACGCAGTATTTT
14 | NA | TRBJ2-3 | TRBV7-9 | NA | CASSLVALRDTQYF | TGTGCCAGCAGCTTGGTAGCCCTGCGAGATACGCAGTATTTT
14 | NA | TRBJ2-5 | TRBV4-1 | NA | CASSQGLDRETQYF | TGCGCCAGCAGCCAAGGACTGGATCGGGAGACCCAGTACTTC
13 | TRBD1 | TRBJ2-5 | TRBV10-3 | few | CAISDPTGCTQYF | TGTGCCATCAGCGACCCGACAGGGTGTACCCAGTACTTC
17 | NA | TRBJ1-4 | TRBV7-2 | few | CASSSGHSGTTNEKLFF | TGTGCCAGCAGCTCGGGACATTCCGGCACAACTAATGAAAAACTGTTTTTT
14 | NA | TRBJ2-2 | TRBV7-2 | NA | CASSFGSTTGELFF | TGTGCCAGCAGCTTTGGCAGTACCACCGGGGAGCTGTTTTTT
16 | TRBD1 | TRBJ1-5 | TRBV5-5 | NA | CASRRTGLDSNQPQHF | TGTGCCAGCAGGCGGACAGGGCTTGATAGCAATCAGCCCCAGCATTTT
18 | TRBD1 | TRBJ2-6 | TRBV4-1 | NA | CASSQMGQGPSGANVLTF | TGCGCCAGCAGCCAAATGGGACAGGGACCCTCTGGGGCCAACGTCCTGACTTTC
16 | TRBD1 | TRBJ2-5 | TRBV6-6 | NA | CASSYSDRGVQETQYF | TGTGCCAGCAGTTACTCCGACAGGGGAGTCCAAGAGACCCAGTACTTC
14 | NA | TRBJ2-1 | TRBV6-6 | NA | CASSWVGGDNEQFF | TGTGCCAGCAGTTGGGTGGGGGGCGACAATGAGCAGTTCTTC
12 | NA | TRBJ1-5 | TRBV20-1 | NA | CSARDPGGPQHF | TGCAGTGCTAGAGATCCGGGAGGGCCCCAGCATTTT
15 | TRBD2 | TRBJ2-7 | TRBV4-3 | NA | CASSLTTSVNNEQYF | TGCGCCAGCAGCCTCACAACTAGCGTAAACAATGAGCAGTACTTC
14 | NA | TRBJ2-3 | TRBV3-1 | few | CASSQSGAADTQYF | TGTGCCAGCAGCCAATCTGGGGCCGCGGATACGCAGTATTTT
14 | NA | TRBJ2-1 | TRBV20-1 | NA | CSALGTAPENEQFF | TGCAGTGCTCTTGGGACTGCCCCGGAAAATGAGCAGTTCTTC
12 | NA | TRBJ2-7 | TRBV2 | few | CASNIDGYEQYF | TGTGCCAGCAACATAGACGGGTACGAGCAGTACTTC
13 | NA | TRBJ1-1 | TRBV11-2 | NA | CASSALQGLEAFF | TGTGCCAGCAGCGCCCTACAGGGTTTGGAAGCTTTCTTT
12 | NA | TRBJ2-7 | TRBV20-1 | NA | CSAANPPYEQYF | TGCAGTGCTGCGAACCCCCCCTACGAGCAGTACTTC
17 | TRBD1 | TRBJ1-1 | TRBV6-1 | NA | CASSQPGTGGTNTEAFF | TGTGCCAGCAGCCAACCCGGGACAGGGGGTACTAACACTGAAGCTTTCTTT
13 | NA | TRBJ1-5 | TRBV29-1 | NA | CSAGVDSNQPQHF | TGCAGCGCTGGGGTCGATAGCAATCAGCCCCAGCATTTT
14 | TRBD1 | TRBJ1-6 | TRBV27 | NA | CASSLRQGGTPLHF | TGTGCCAGCAGTCTCCGACAGGGCGGGACACCCCTCCACTTT
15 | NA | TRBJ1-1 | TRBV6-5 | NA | CASSYSGVANTEAFF | TGTGCCAGCAGTTACTCCGGGGTGGCAAACACTGAAGCTTTCTTT
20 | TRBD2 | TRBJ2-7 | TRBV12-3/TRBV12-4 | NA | CASSPGLAGDTGRSYNEQYF | TGTGCCAGCAGTCCAGGACTAGCGGGGGACACAGGAAGATCCTACAATGAGCAGTACTTC